What follows is one T cell receptor (beta chain) and its context. The data derive from a study of blood T cell repertoires in COVID-19. In germline, CDR1 is SGHRS, CDR2 YFSETQ. The CDR3 sequence is 15 residues long. V lost 1 base, J lost 0 bases, and 10 bases lay in between. Sequencing used immunoSEQ multiplex PCR; TCRdb keeps in-frame clones, though not all of them. This sample has 650,000 to 800,000 clones, with about nine tenths found just once. This clonotype was obtained from a woman under 30 with acute or convalescent COVID-19. This chain joins TRBV5-1 and TRBJ1-1; unclear D gene. The sample taken for sequencing was peripheral blood. The CDR3 DNA reads TGCGCCAGCAGCTTGCGGGGTACCGTGAACACTGAAGCTTTCTTT. Its protein product is CASSLRGTVNTEAFF.